The clone carrying this T cell receptor beta chain was seen ten or more times. Its antigen is unidentified. Every patient underwent thyroid surgery untreated. In the original analysis: Researchers built a distant-metastasis classifier for papillary thyroid cancer that drew on CDR3 differences across clinicopathological groups. TCRdb reanalyzed the PCR reads with MiXCR. TCRdb assigned the V and J calls; the authors' analysis was not used. The table shows 45,000 or so clones, with approximately 15% occurring only once. This sample is drawn from a study of metastatic and nonmetastatic thyroid tumors. Study summary: Across blood and tumor or nodule tissue, repertoires from malignant and benign thyroid patients were compared with one another. Regarding the study as a whole: For both blood and tumor, malignant thyroid tumors reportedly showed significantly higher TCR beta diversity than benign nodules did.

The receptor was derived from a female donor with papillary thyroid cancer or a benign thyroid nodule (not recorded which). Some clones in this sample may be carry-over from other donors' samples. Sequences were obtained from blood.

Written as DNA, the CDR3 is TGCAGTGCTACCCCAGACAGTAGCAATCAGCCCCAGCATTTT. This sequence encodes CSATPDSSNQPQHF. The chain uses TRBV20-1 and TRBJ1-5, with D tentatively TRBD1 (5 bases). The CDR3 has 14 amino acids. Germline V gives CDR1 DFQATT, CDR2 SNEGSKA (reference sequence). V lost 4 bases and J 0 bases, leaving 10 bases between the germline ends.